This T cell receptor beta chain was identified during a study of beta chain features in type 1 diabetes. The study reverse transcribed the entire isolated RNA, so it sequenced expressed TCRB transcripts. Using immunoSEQ multiplex PCR, the repertoire was profiled, and TCRdb retains in-frame clones only, with some absent. The sample includes about 300,000 clones, roughly 8% of them seen just once. Study-level findings and limits: Among patients, naive, central memory and Treg TCRB repertoires appeared more similar than among healthy donors. Any HLA-type effect on TCRB rearrangement remained unresolved here. Sequencing the cDNA could make cells with high TCR expression show up more than they should.

There are 12 residues in the CDR3. With 5 bases removed from V and 4 bases from J, the gap between germline ends came to 9 bases. Germline-derived CDR1 and CDR2 are SGHTA and FQGNSA. Turning to this clone: Its target is unknown.

Sequencing was performed on central memory CD4+ T cells from blood. This TCR was recovered from a woman aged 18-29 years in good health. The rearrangement links TRBV7-2 to TRBJ2-7; unclear D gene. CDR3 loop: CASSPFGYEQYF. The CDR3, as DNA: TGTGCCAGCAGCCCTTTTGGGTACGAGCAGTACTTC. Combining the CDR3 with reference TRBV7-2 and TRBJ2-7 gives the whole variable domain GAGVSQSPSNKVTEKGKDVELRCDPISGHTALYWYRQSLGQGLEFLIYFQGNSAPDKSGLPSDRFSAERTGGSVSTLTIQRTQQEDSAVYLCASSPFGYEQYFGPGTRLTVT.